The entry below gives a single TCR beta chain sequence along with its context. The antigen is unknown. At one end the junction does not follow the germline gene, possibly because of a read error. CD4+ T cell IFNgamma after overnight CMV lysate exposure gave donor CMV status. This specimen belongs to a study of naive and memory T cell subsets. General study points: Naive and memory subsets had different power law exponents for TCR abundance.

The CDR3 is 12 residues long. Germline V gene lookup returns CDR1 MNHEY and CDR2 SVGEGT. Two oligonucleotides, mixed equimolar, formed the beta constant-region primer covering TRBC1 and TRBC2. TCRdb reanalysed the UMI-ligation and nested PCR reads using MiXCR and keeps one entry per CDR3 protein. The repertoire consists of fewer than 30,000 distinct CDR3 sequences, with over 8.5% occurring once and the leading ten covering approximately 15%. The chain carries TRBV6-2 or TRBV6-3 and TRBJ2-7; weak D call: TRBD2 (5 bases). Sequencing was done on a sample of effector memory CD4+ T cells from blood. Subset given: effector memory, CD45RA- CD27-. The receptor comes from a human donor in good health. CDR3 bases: TGTGCCAGAAGTGGATCGGGGTACGAGAAGTACTTC. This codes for CARSGSGYEKYF.